This T cell receptor (beta chain) was sequenced in a study of beta chain features in type 1 diabetes. The study reverse transcribed the entire isolated RNA, so it sequenced expressed TCRB transcripts. The table came from immunoSEQ multiplex PCR; TCRdb's copy has only in-frame clones and leaves some out. The sample consists of some 220,000 clones, approximately 11% of them appearing once. Trimming took off 6 bases at V and 4 bases at J, with 8 bases between the two ends. This CDR3 contains 12 residues. From germline, CDR1 is SGHTA and CDR2 FQGNSA. As regards this clone: As yet, its antigen is unknown.

Study results and caveats: Researchers reported that naive, central memory and Treg TCRB repertoires appeared more similar in patients than in healthy donors. Fewer junction insertions and more nucleotide deletions appeared in type 1 diabetes patients.

Sample: central memory CD4+ T cells from blood. The receptor was derived from a man between 18 and 29 years old in good health. V usage is TRBV7-2 and J usage is TRBJ2-3; D unresolved. The CDR3 sequence is CASSRPSDTQYF. The DNA of the CDR3 is TGTGCCAGCAGTCGACCCTCAGATACGCAGTATTTT.